The following is a TCR beta chain sequence with its context. This sample stems from a study of blood T cell repertoires in COVID-19. Sequenced by immunoSEQ multiplex PCR; TCRdb stores in-frame clones only, minus some. The sample has around 700,000 clones; more than 80% are singletons. The germline CDR1 and CDR2 sequences are SNHLY and FYNNEI. Losses at the gene ends were 6 bases for V and 1 base for J; bases not matched to a gene: 5. CDR3 length: 14 residues. The sequencing input was peripheral blood. The J gene is TRBJ1-2, the V gene TRBV2; 7 positions agree with TRBD1. The sequence was obtained from a woman under 30 with acute or convalescent COVID-19. As DNA, the CDR3 is TGTGCCAGCAGAGGGGACAGTCTTAACTATGGCTACACCTTC. This gives the protein CASRGDSLNYGYTF.